This T cell receptor (beta chain) was identified during a study of PD-L1 blockade in urothelial cancer. Study overall: Atezolizumab 1,200 mg was given intravenously every 3 weeks, starting 2014. A median blood sample held approximately 150,000 T cells and 75,000 to 85,000 unique TCRs.

Sequenced by immunoSEQ multiplex PCR; TCRdb stores in-frame clones only, minus some. In the table there are about 87,000 clones, 65% to 85% of which are singletons. Time point reported: pretreatment peripheral blood. Sample contribution per patient ranged from 1 to 8, covering pretreatment and on-treatment. CDR3 length: 15 amino acids. Trimming took 0 bases from V and 0 from J, leaving 8 bases between them. Germline V CDR1 and CDR2: LNHDA, SQIVND (reference sequence). The gene calls are TRBV19 and TRBJ1-1; a weak D match, TRBD1 (6 bases). The TCR comes from a man aged 60 to 75 with urothelial cancer. The sequencing used PBMCs, collected around atezolizumab (anti-PD-L1) treatment. DNA of the CDR3: TGTGCCAGTAGTATAGACGGACAGATGAACACTGAAGCTTTCTTT. It yields the protein CASSIDGQMNTEAFF.